Sequencing of this T cell receptor beta chain was carried out in a study of T cells in Graves' hyperthyroidism and ophthalmopathy. The CDR3 sequence is 16 residues long. Germline CDR1 and CDR2: SGHTA and FQGNSA. Trimming took 1 base from V and 0 from J, leaving 9 bases between them. Study-level results: Most thyroid-expanded clonotypes above 0.001 were also found in blood.

Turning to this clonotype: Its target is not known.

The source material, RNA transcripts, was used to amplify TCR beta CDR3 regions. The TCR CDR3 was amplified in a first-round RT-PCR using the HTBI primer set. TCRdb reprocessed the multiplex PCR reads with MiXCR, giving one entry per CDR3 protein. The sample holds over 700,000 distinct CDR3 sequences, over 35% seen once. If no ophthalmopathy progression occurred within 18 months, Graves' hyperthyroidism was stable. These patients, aged 18 to 65, had recently diagnosed hyperthyroidism lasting under 2 months. The V call is TRBV7-2, the J call TRBJ2-2; no reliable D call. The sample comprised blood. This TCR derives from a man between 18 and 29 years old with Graves' hyperthyroidism. Here the CDR3 DNA reads TGTGCCAGCAGCTTAGGGCAGAACACGAACACCGGGGAGCTGTTTTTT. As protein: CASSLGQNTNTGELFF.